A selection of T cell receptor beta chains follows, all from one sample in a study of shared clonotypes between healthy human individuals. The data were produced by immunoSEQ multiplex PCR, yet TCRdb's version contains in-frame clones alone and is incomplete. Of some 1 million clones in the sample, about 75% were seen once. The sequencing input was memory CD4+ T cells sorted from blood. The receptors were gathered from a man younger than 35 in good health. Both conserved end residues are part of each CDR3. A D gene is named only where the DNA matches it firmly. The size of a clone is reported for some rows only, either as once, few or many, or as a class for expanded clones.

TRBJ1-6	NA	NA	TRBV5-4	CASSVGGISPLHF	TGTGCCAGCAGCGTAGGAGGAATTTCACCCCTCCACTTT
TRBJ2-1	NA	NA	TRBV30	CAWKAYNEQFF	TGTGCCTGGAAGGCCTACAATGAGCAGTTCTTC
TRBJ2-1	NA	TRBD2	TRBV4-3	CASRPVAGLYNEQFF	TGCGCCAGCAGACCTGTAGCGGGCCTATACAATGAGCAGTTCTTC
TRBJ2-2	NA	TRBD1	TRBV7-9	CASSPRTGGGWGTGELFF	TGTGCCAGCAGCCCTAGGACAGGGGGCGGTTGGGGCACCGGGGAGCTGTTTTTT
TRBJ2-7	NA	NA	TRBV30	CAWSKINYEQYF	TGTGCCTGGAGTAAGATTAACTACGAGCAGTACTTC
TRBJ1-5	NA	TRBD1	TRBV10-3	CAISGTGNNQPQHF	TGTGCCATCAGCGGGACAGGGAACAATCAGCCCCAGCATTTT
TRBJ1-5	NA	TRBD1	TRBV5-3	CARGRRSPGQGIYISNQPQHF	TGTGCCAGAGGACGAAGATCACCGGGACAGGGGATCTATATTAGCAATCAGCCCCAGCATTTT
TRBJ1-5	NA	NA	TRBV13	CASSGQNQPQHF	TGTGCCAGCAGCGGACAGAATCAGCCCCAGCATTTT
TRBJ2-2	NA	NA	TRBV6-8	CASRSVVGNTGELFF	TGTGCCAGCAGAAGCGTGGTGGGGAACACCGGGGAGCTGTTTTTT
TRBJ1-1	NA	NA	TRBV18	CASILQGDTEAFF	TGTGCCAGCATCCTACAGGGTGACACTGAAGCTTTCTTT
TRBJ2-5	NA	NA	TRBV5-4	CASSPLGGPQETQYF	TGTGCCAGCAGCCCGCTTGGGGGGCCCCAAGAGACCCAGTACTTC
TRBJ2-1	NA	NA	TRBV4-3	CASTPGGAGASYNEQFF	TGCGCCAGCACCCCAGGGGGCGCGGGGGCCTCCTACAATGAGCAGTTCTTC
TRBJ2-7	few	NA	TRBV30	CAWSVGQGQYF	TGTGCCTGGAGTGTAGGGCAGGGTCAGTACTTC
TRBJ2-3	NA	TRBD1	TRBV30	CACNRGADTQYF	TGTGCCTGCAACAGGGGGGCAGATACGCAGTATTTT
TRBJ2-1	NA	TRBD2	TRBV7-2	CASSLAAGASEQFF	TGTGCCAGCAGCTTAGCAGCGGGGGCCAGTGAGCAGTTCTTC
TRBJ1-3	few	NA	TRBV9	CASSRSTGSSGNTIYF	TGTGCCAGCAGCAGATCGACAGGCAGCTCTGGAAACACCATATATTTT
TRBJ2-1	once	NA	TRBV6-4	CASSVAGGTNEQFF	TGTGCCAGCAGTGTGGCAGGGGGGACGAATGAGCAGTTCTTC
TRBJ2-5	NA	NA	TRBV7-8	CASSFRVETQYF	TGTGCCAGCAGCTTCAGGGTAGAGACCCAGTACTTC
TRBJ2-6	few	NA	TRBV2	CASSWGRSGANVLTF	TGTGCCAGCAGCTGGGGGAGGTCTGGGGCCAACGTCCTGACTTTC
TRBJ2-7	NA	NA	TRBV11-2	CASSLGPGQGSYEQYF	TGTGCCAGCAGCTTAGGTCCGGGGCAGGGTAGCTACGAGCAGTACTTC
TRBJ1-2	NA	TRBD1	TRBV19	CASSTGGANYGYTF	TGTGCCAGTAGTACAGGGGGCGCTAACTATGGCTACACCTTC
TRBJ2-7	once	TRBD2	TRBV7-2	CASSLGGLAAYEQYF	TGTGCCAGCAGCTTAGGGGGACTAGCGGCCTACGAGCAGTACTTC
TRBJ2-7	NA	NA	TRBV30	CAWSRTTGRAYEQYF	TGTGCCTGGAGTCGCACGACCGGACGGGCCTACGAGCAGTACTTC
TRBJ2-3	NA	TRBD2	TRBV5-6	CASSYTGGDTQYF	TGTGCCAGCAGCTACACGGGAGGGGATACGCAGTATTTT
TRBJ2-3	NA	TRBD1	TRBV30	CAWSNRGRTDTQYF	TGTGCCTGGAGCAACAGGGGGCGTACAGATACGCAGTATTTT
TRBJ1-6	NA	TRBD1	TRBV5-4	CASSSPGQGTGNSPLHF	TGTGCCAGCAGCTCCCCGGGACAGGGGACGGGAAATTCACCCCTCCACTTT
TRBJ1-1	few	NA	TRBV28	CASSPFGLGPEAFF	TGTGCCAGCAGTCCCTTCGGTCTGGGCCCTGAAGCTTTCTTT
TRBJ1-4	NA	TRBD1	TRBV2	CASGQGATNEKLFF	TGTGCCAGCGGGCAGGGGGCAACTAATGAAAAACTGTTTTTT
TRBJ2-1	NA	TRBD1	TRBV19	CASSVGQSSSYNEQFF	TGTGCCAGTAGTGTGGGACAGAGCTCTTCCTACAATGAGCAGTTCTTC
TRBJ2-7	NA	TRBD1	TRBV10-3	CAISEKQGAGEQYF	TGTGCCATCAGTGAGAAGCAGGGGGCCGGCGAGCAGTACTTC
TRBJ2-5	NA	NA	TRBV28	CASSPTSRGSETQYF	TGTGCCAGCAGTCCAACCTCAAGGGGCTCAGAGACCCAGTACTTC
TRBJ2-4	few	NA	TRBV9	CASSVDLKNIQYF	TGTGCCAGCAGCGTAGACCTCAAAAACATTCAGTACTTC
TRBJ2-2	NA	NA	TRBV5-4	CASSLDSSGLFF	TGTGCCAGCAGCTTGGACAGTTCGGGGCTGTTTTTT
TRBJ1-2	NA	NA	TRBV6-1	CASSGASLYGYTF	TGTGCCAGCAGCGGGGCCTCCCTCTATGGCTACACCTTC
TRBJ2-4	NA	TRBD1	TRBV4-1	CASSQEFPGQVHIQYF	TGCGCCAGCAGCCAAGAGTTCCCGGGACAGGTCCACATTCAGTACTTC
TRBJ1-1	once	TRBD1	TRBV10-3	CAISEDRGRGTEAFF	TGTGCCATCAGTGAAGACAGGGGGCGTGGTACTGAAGCTTTCTTT
TRBJ1-3	NA	TRBD1	TRBV6-5	CASSQPGQRNTIYF	TGTGCCAGCAGCCAGCCGGGACAGCGAAACACCATATATTTT
TRBJ2-5	NA	TRBD2	TRBV30	CAYNLGTRASETQYF	TGTGCCTACAATCTCGGGACTAGGGCGTCAGAGACCCAGTACTTC
TRBJ1-3	NA	TRBD1	TRBV30	CAWSAGQTNTIYF	TGTGCCTGGAGTGCGGGACAGACAAACACCATATATTTT
TRBJ2-7	NA	TRBD2	TRBV9	CASSAGVSGGYEQYF	TGTGCCAGCAGCGCCGGAGTTAGCGGGGGCTACGAGCAGTACTTC
TRBJ2-3	NA	NA	TRBV18	CASSPPASRDTQYF	TGTGCCAGCTCACCACCGGCCAGCAGAGATACGCAGTATTTT
TRBJ2-1	NA	TRBD2	TRBV14	CASSPRRAGSHNEQFF	TGTGCCAGCAGCCCCCGGCGAGCGGGAAGTCACAATGAGCAGTTCTTC
TRBJ2-5	NA	NA	TRBV30	CAWSVNSETQYF	TGTGCCTGGAGTGTGAACTCGGAGACCCAGTACTTC
TRBJ1-4	once	NA	TRBV19	CASSFRTVDEKLFF	TGTGCCAGTAGTTTCCGGACCGTAGATGAAAAACTGTTTTTT